These 30 T cell receptor beta chains came from one sample sequenced in a study of OX40 agonist ivuxolimab in advanced cancers. Profiled with immunoSEQ multiplex PCR; TCRdb holds only in-frame clones, not every one. The sample shows almost 45,000 clones, 70% to 90% of them seen only once. Source: CD4+ or CD8+ T cells sorted from blood, taken in a trial of the OX40 agonist ivuxolimab. The receptors shown here come from an adult with an advanced solid tumor such as melanoma, head and neck, liver or kidney cancer.

DNA of the CDR3: TGTGCCAGCAGTTTATCTTCCCCCACAGATACGCAGTATTTT. This sequence encodes CASSLSSPTDTQYF. The rearrangement links TRBV28 to TRBJ2-3; D not certain. The germline gives CDR1 MDHEN, CDR2 SYDVKM. CDR3 length: 14 residues. V was clipped by 1 base and J by 2 bases, with 7 bases between them.

The rearrangement links TRBV4-1 to TRBJ1-1, with D perhaps matching TRBD1 (6 bases). CDR1 is MGHRA and CDR2 is YSYEKL in the germline V gene. The CDR3 covers 13 residues. Trimming pared 7 bases from V and 4 bases from J, leaving 13 bases between. The CDR3 DNA reads TGCGCCAGCACCTGGACAGAAGCCACTGAAGCTTTCTTT. Residues: CASTWTEATEAFF.

The chain joins TRBV2 to TRBJ1-4, with D maybe TRBD1 (5 bases). The ends were cut back, 7 bases at V and 7 bases at J, with 22 bases in the middle. This CDR3 spans 16 amino acids. Germline V gives CDR1 SNHLY, CDR2 FYNNEI. The CDR3 bases are TGTGCCAGCAACCAGGAGGGATTTGTAAGGGGTGAAAAACTGTTTTTT. Its protein product is CASNQEGFVRGEKLFF.

In DNA form, the CDR3 reads TGTGCCAGCAGCCCAATGTTTGCCGGGGAGCTGTTTTTT. It translates to CASSPMFAGELFF. The genes are TRBV27 and TRBJ2-2; D remains ambiguous. Germline lookup yields CDR1 MNHEY and CDR2 SMNVEV (reference sequence). There are 13 residues in the CDR3. V shed 6 bases and J shed 6 bases, with 11 bases lying between them.

This clone was observed a handful of times. V and J are TRBV28 and TRBJ1-1; no clear D. The V end lost 9 bases, the J end lost 11 bases, and 7 bases lay between the germline ends. This CDR3 has 8 residues. Germline-derived CDR1 and CDR2 are MDHEN and SYDVKM. The chain's CDR3 is CASERAFF. In nucleotides, the CDR3 is TGTGCCAGTGAACGGGCTTTCTTT.

The V gene is TRBV7-6, the J gene TRBJ2-5; the D call may be TRBD1 or TRBD2 (5 bases each). Trimming removed 2 bases from V and 5 bases from J, with 9 bases in between. Germline V gene sequence: CDR1 SGHVS, CDR2 FNYEAQ. The CDR3 runs to 13 residues. CDR3 in amino acids: CASSLTEGETQYF. The CDR3 DNA follows: TGTGCCAGCAGCTTAACCGAGGGGGAGACCCAGTACTTC.

The J gene is TRBJ2-7, the V gene TRBV9, with D uncertain. CDR1 SGDLS and CDR2 YYNGEE come from the germline V gene. The germline V and J ends were trimmed by 0 bases and 6 bases, with 7 bases remaining between them. The CDR3 runs to 12 residues. The CDR3 loop reads CASSVASGEQYF. CDR3 in DNA: TGTGCCAGCAGCGTAGCCTCGGGCGAGCAGTACTTC. The entire variable domain, with the rest obtained from reference TRBV9 and TRBJ2-7, is as follows: DSGVTQTPKHLITATGQRVTLRCSPRSGDLSVYWYQQSLDQGLQFLIQYYNGEERAKGNILERFSAQQFPDLHSELNLSSLELGDSALYFCASSVASGEQYFGPGTRLTVT.

The chain has TRBV6-1 and TRBJ1-1, with 8 bases identical to TRBD1. The CDR3 is 14 residues long. Per the germline V gene, CDR1 is MNHNS and CDR2 is SASEGT. V trimming: 6 bases; J trimming: 3 bases; junction bases outside the gene matches: 6. In DNA form, the CDR3 reads TGTGCCAGCAGAGACAGGGGAGGGGACACTGAAGCTTTCTTT. Translated, it gives CASRDRGGDTEAFF.

The V and J genes are TRBV9 and TRBJ1-3; D gene ambiguous. V shed 6 bases and J shed 0 bases, with 13 bases lying between them. The CDR3 loop spans 15 amino acids. Germline V gene sequence: CDR1 SGDLS, CDR2 YYNGEE. CDR3 region: CASTTDGSSGNTIYF. CDR3 coding DNA: TGTGCCAGCACCACGGACGGAAGCTCTGGAAACACCATATATTTT. The complete variable domain, with remaining parts taken from reference TRBV9 and TRBJ1-3, reads DSGVTQTPKHLITATGQRVTLRCSPRSGDLSVYWYQQSLDQGLQFLIQYYNGEERAKGNILERFSAQQFPDLHSELNLSSLELGDSALYFCASTTDGSSGNTIYFGEGSWLTVV.

The chain links TRBV18 to TRBJ2-7; unclear D gene. The CDR3 covers 14 residues. The germline gives CDR1 KGHSH, CDR2 LQKENI. Trimming stripped 3 bases from V and 3 bases from J, with 12 bases between. This CDR3 is CASSPNGALYEQYV. DNA of the CDR3: TGTGCCAGCTCACCTAACGGCGCCCTCTACGAGCAGTACGTC.

In this sample, this clone is medium-sized. The CDR3 coding sequence is TGCGCCAGCAGTGAACCAGGGGGAAGGGAGCTGTTTTTT. This codes for CASSEPGGRELFF. The chain recombines TRBV10-2 with TRBJ2-2; 7 positions match TRBD1. Trimming at V came to 3 bases and at J to 9 bases, leaving 4 bases not matched to a gene. The CDR3 length is 13 residues. Per the germline V gene, CDR1 is WSHSY and CDR2 is SAAADI.

The chain joins TRBV7-2 to TRBJ2-1, with 12 nucleotides matching TRBD2. V lost 4 bases and J lost 8; bases outside the gene matches: 6. The CDR3 length is 15 residues. Germline V lookup: CDR1 SGHTA, CDR2 FQGNSA. The CDR3 DNA follows: TGTGCCAGCAGCTCCGGGACTAGCGGGCTCGATGAGCAGTTCTTC. Its translation is CASSSGTSGLDEQFF.

This clone occurred once. The gene calls are TRBV28 and TRBJ1-1; no clear D gene. Trimming left V 2 bases short and J 0 bases short, with 7 bases between. Germline CDR1 and CDR2: MDHEN and SYDVKM. The CDR3 is made up of 14 amino acids. The CDR3 DNA follows: TGTGCCAGCAGTTTACCTAGTCTGAACACTGAAGCTTTCTTT. Its protein product is CASSLPSLNTEAFF.

This clone was counted once. The chain combines TRBV19 with TRBJ1-1; D uncertain. There are 11 residues in the CDR3. Germline V gene sequence: CDR1 LNHDA, CDR2 SQIVND (reference sequence). Trimming took off 10 bases at V and 1 base at J, with 7 bases between the two ends. The CDR3 DNA sequence: TGTGCCACCGGCTGGAACACTGAAGCTTTCTTT. Its translation is CATGWNTEAFF.

This rearrangement joins TRBV11-2 to TRBJ2-5; a weak D match, TRBD2 (6 bases). The CDR3 runs to 15 residues. Germline values: CDR1 SGHAT, CDR2 FQNNGV. Trimming removed 4 bases from V and 2 bases from J, with 14 bases in between. The CDR3 DNA sequence: TGTGCCAGCAGCTCACTCGGCGGGATTCAAGAGACCCAGTACTTC. It codes for CASSSLGGIQETQYF.

The chain links TRBV5-4 to TRBJ2-2; D gene ambiguous. Trimming removed 9 bases at V and 5 bases at J, with 14 bases between. CDR1 and CDR2 from the germline V gene are SGHNT and YYREEE (reference sequence). The CDR3 spans 13 residues. The CDR3 loop is CATPAWATGELFF. CDR3 nucleotides: TGTGCCACCCCAGCTTGGGCTACCGGGGAGCTGTTTTTT.

The rearrangement joins TRBV25-1 to TRBJ1-1, with D hard to call. Germline CDR1 is MGHDK and CDR2 is SYGVNS. CDR3 length equals 12 residues. The V and J ends lost 5 bases and 1 base respectively, with 5 bases between them. This CDR3 reads CASSWQNTEAFF. CDR3 nucleotides: TGTGCCAGCAGTTGGCAGAACACTGAAGCTTTCTTT.

The chain joins TRBV27 to TRBJ2-1, with TRBD2 identical over 13 bases. CDR3 size: 15 residues. With 6 bases clipped from V and 12 bases from J, the junction kept 11 bases outside the gene matches. Germline CDR1 reads MNHEY; CDR2 reads SMNVEV (reference sequence). The CDR3, as DNA: TGTGCCAGCAGCGGACTAGCGGGGGATGTGGGGGGGCAGTTCTTC. Protein: CASSGLAGDVGGQFF.

The table lists this clone with a count of one. The J gene is TRBJ2-5, the V gene TRBV28; 8 bases line up with TRBD2. The junction had 15 bases not matched to a gene; V was cut back by 3 bases and J by 6 bases. Germline V CDR1 and CDR2: MDHEN, SYDVKM. The CDR3 extends over 17 amino acids. The CDR3 DNA sequence: TGTGCCAGCAGTTTTAGCGGGCGGATCGGGGGGGACAAGACCCAGTACTTC. It specifies CASSFSGRIGGDKTQYF.

This clone was seen a single time. This rearrangement joins TRBV5-8 to TRBJ1-3; 8 positions match TRBD1. Trimming took 5 bases from V and 1 from J; bases not matched to a gene: 17. The CDR3 consists of 19 residues. Germline CDR1 SGHTS, CDR2 YDEGEE. This chain's CDR3 is CASSLAGGEMVWSGNTIYF. The CDR3 bases are TGTGCCAGCAGTCTGGCAGGGGGCGAGATGGTATGGTCTGGAAACACCATATATTTT.

The count of this clone is one. The chain employs TRBV27 and TRBJ2-1; D possibly corresponds to TRBD2 (5 bases). V gave up 2 bases and J gave up 7 bases, with 18 bases separating them. The CDR3 runs 16 residues. Per germline, CDR1 MNHEY and CDR2 SMNVEV (reference sequence). The DNA of the CDR3 is TGTGCCAGCAGTTTAGCGAGGATAAGCCCGGGGAATGAGCAGTTCTTC. The encoded protein is CASSLARISPGNEQFF.

V gene TRBV7-9 combines with J gene TRBJ2-1; possibly TRBD1 for D (5 bases). Germline V CDR1 and CDR2: SEHNR, FQNEAQ (reference sequence). The V end was cut by 5 bases, the J end by 6 bases, with 23 bases between. The CDR3 is 17 amino acids. In DNA form, the CDR3 reads TGTGCCAGCAGCCCGAGACAGTTAAAGTCCCTGGGCAATGAGCAGTTCTTC. Its translation is CASSPRQLKSLGNEQFF.

This chain links TRBV5-8 with TRBJ2-3, with 11 positions matching TRBD2. V lost 3 bases and J lost 4; bases outside the gene matches: 7. The CDR3 spans 16 residues. Germline CDR1 and CDR2: SGHTS and YDEGEE. The DNA of the CDR3 is TGTGCCAGCAGCTCGTTGACTAGCGGGGCCGCAGATACGCAGTATTTT. It is translated as CASSSLTSGAADTQYF. The whole variable domain, filled in from reference TRBV5-8 and TRBJ2-3, reads EAGVTQSPTHLIKTRGQQATLRCSPISGHTSVYWYQQALGLGLQFLLWYDEGEERNRGNFPPRFSGRQFPNYSSELNVNALELEDSALYLCASSSLTSGAADTQYFGPGTRLTVL.

This clone was counted once. The chain employs TRBV12-5 and TRBJ1-1, with 7 bases identical to TRBD1. The germline V gene encodes CDR1 LGHNT and CDR2 FRNRAP. The CDR3 consists of 13 residues. V gave up 1 base and J gave up 5 bases; unmatched junction bases: 1. The CDR3 spells CASGLAGGTEAFF. The CDR3 DNA reads as TGTGCTAGTGGTTTGGCAGGGGGGACTGAAGCTTTCTTT.

V usage is TRBV7-6 and J usage is TRBJ2-7; TRBD2 matches 7 bases. This CDR3 is 13 amino acids long. The V and J ends lost 6 bases and 6 bases, in that order; junction bases with no gene match: 8. Germline lookup yields CDR1 SGHVS and CDR2 FNYEAQ. The CDR3 region is CASRAGLPGEQYV. The CDR3 nucleotides read TGTGCCAGCAGAGCGGGACTCCCAGGCGAGCAGTACGTC.

The gene calls are TRBV9 and TRBJ2-5; 8 bases are shared with TRBD2. The CDR3 consists of 13 residues. Germline values: CDR1 SGDLS, CDR2 YYNGEE. Losses at the gene ends were 3 bases for V and 5 bases for J; bases not matched to a gene: 3. CDR3 nucleotide sequence: TGTGCCAGCAGCGGTAGCGGGGTGGAGACCCAGTACTTC. Protein product: CASSGSGVETQYF.

The chain has TRBV7-9 and TRBJ2-2, with D perhaps TRBD1 (6 bases). Germline CDR1 SEHNR, CDR2 FQNEAQ (reference sequence). There are 16 residues in the CDR3. V lost 4 bases and J lost 1, with 13 bases in between. The CDR3 loop is CASSSNRERNTGELFF. The CDR3 coding sequence is TGTGCCAGCAGCTCGAACAGGGAAAGGAACACCGGGGAGCTGTTTTTT.

The V gene is TRBV11-1, the J gene TRBJ2-5; 12 nucleotides match TRBD1. Germline V gene sequence: CDR1 SGHAT, CDR2 FQDESV (reference sequence). V gave up 0 bases and J gave up 4 bases; unmatched junction bases: 3. The CDR3 is 16 amino acids. CDR3 sequence: CASSLAGDRGRETQYF. CDR3 DNA sequence: TGTGCCAGCAGCTTAGCAGGGGACAGGGGGCGAGAGACCCAGTACTTC. Using reference TRBV11-1 and TRBJ2-5 for the parts outside the CDR3, the full variable domain is EAEVAQSPRYKITEKSQAVAFWCDPISGHATLYWYRQILGQGPELLVQFQDESVVDDSQLPKDRFSAERLKGVDSTLKIQPAELGDSAMYLCASSLAGDRGRETQYFGPGTRLLVL.

V usage is TRBV11-2 and J usage is TRBJ2-5; 8 bases fit TRBD2. J was trimmed by 5 bases and V by 6 bases; bases with no gene match: 5. Per germline, CDR1 SGHAT and CDR2 FQNNGV. This CDR3 is 13 amino acids long. The CDR3 sequence is CASSREGEETQYF. The CDR3, as DNA: TGTGCCAGCAGTCGGGAGGGGGAGGAGACCCAGTACTTC. Drawing the rest from reference TRBV11-2 and TRBJ2-5, the complete variable domain is EAGVAQSPRYKIIEKRQSVAFWCNPISGHATLYWYQQILGQGPKLLIQFQNNGVVDDSQLPKDRFSAERLKGVDSTLKIQPAKLEDSAVYLCASSREGEETQYFGPGTRLLVL.

The chain employs TRBV7-2 and TRBJ2-5; the D gene is possibly TRBD1 (6 bases). CDR3 size: 15 residues. The V end lost 6 bases, the J end lost 4 bases, and 18 bases lay between the germline ends. CDR1 is SGHTA and CDR2 is FQGNSA in the germline V gene. The CDR3 coding sequence is TGTGCCAGCAGGTTTTTCCCACAGGGCCCAGAGACCCAGTACTTC. Translation gives CASRFFPQGPETQYF.